These T cell receptor beta chains were read from a single sample in a study of T cell responses to AZD1222 COVID-19 vaccine. Measured with immunoSEQ multiplex PCR; TCRdb has only the in-frame clones, and not every one. The repertoire holds 95,000 to 130,000 clones, with roughly 88% as singletons. The sample in question was peripheral blood, obtained on day 0 of AZD1222 vaccination. These receptors were collected from an adult in good health. Both conserved end residues are trimmed from each CDR3. The order of the fields is V gene, clone size, CDR3 protein. Some rows have no size entry. The others give once, few or many, or a class for an expanded clone.

v_call: TRBV19
clone_size: once
cdr3_aa: ASSIPGLPPNEQF

v_call: TRBV9
clone_size: NA
cdr3_aa: ASSEPPGQGAPMFTGELF

v_call: TRBV18
clone_size: NA
cdr3_aa: ASSSNGQPNTEAF

v_call: TRBV6-5
clone_size: NA
cdr3_aa: ASSHQGTGGKEAF

v_call: TRBV4-2
clone_size: NA
cdr3_aa: ASSQEPTADSNQPQH

v_call: TRBV19
clone_size: few
cdr3_aa: ASSIYFMGYT

v_call: TRBV29-1
clone_size: NA
cdr3_aa: SVGRDTKQY

v_call: TRBV2
clone_size: NA
cdr3_aa: ASSEGPSGSEQF

v_call: TRBV4-1
clone_size: NA
cdr3_aa: ASSQDRGDPSNQPQH

v_call: TRBV7-2
clone_size: NA
cdr3_aa: ASTVPPYYGYT

v_call: TRBV19
clone_size: NA
cdr3_aa: ASSRRPTGGGNSPLH

v_call: TRBV5-1
clone_size: NA
cdr3_aa: ASTGTSGSTDTQY

v_call: TRBV7-2
clone_size: NA
cdr3_aa: ASSQQRRVLGSYEQY

v_call: TRBV2
clone_size: once
cdr3_aa: ASRGGRGTDTQY

v_call: TRBV4-2
clone_size: NA
cdr3_aa: ASSQGLAGLYEQY

v_call: TRBV19
clone_size: few
cdr3_aa: ASSPLIRVYGYT

v_call: TRBV9
clone_size: NA
cdr3_aa: ASGTGTQNTEAF

v_call: TRBV7-8
clone_size: NA
cdr3_aa: ASSLVYPAGSTDTQY

v_call: TRBV7-9
clone_size: once
cdr3_aa: ASSLVGGYTGELF

v_call: TRBV5-1
clone_size: NA
cdr3_aa: ASSLDGGPTPNYGYT

v_call: TRBV5-1
clone_size: NA
cdr3_aa: ASSSQAMNTEAF

v_call: TRBV21-1
clone_size: NA
cdr3_aa: ASSKRGLADGEQF

v_call: TRBV20-1
clone_size: NA
cdr3_aa: SATDPGQSQETQY

v_call: TRBV5-1
clone_size: NA
cdr3_aa: ASSSRTSLRRETQY

v_call: TRBV2
clone_size: NA
cdr3_aa: ASRPLGYT

v_call: TRBV9
clone_size: NA
cdr3_aa: ASSVAAWASGSYEQY

v_call: TRBV6-2/TRBV6-3
clone_size: NA
cdr3_aa: ASSSYRATNEKLF

v_call: TRBV9
clone_size: NA
cdr3_aa: ASSVGRASSGANVLT

v_call: TRBV3-1/TRBV3-2
clone_size: NA
cdr3_aa: ASSPMDSSGGYT

v_call: TRBV19
clone_size: NA
cdr3_aa: ASSIGTGALKLPPPI

v_call: TRBV24-1
clone_size: NA
cdr3_aa: ATSDGQLAKNIQY

v_call: TRBV5-5
clone_size: NA
cdr3_aa: ASSSLAGSNEQF

v_call: TRBV30
clone_size: once
cdr3_aa: AWSFPGQGGGNTIY

v_call: TRBV11-2
clone_size: NA
cdr3_aa: ASSRGAGGPYEQY

v_call: TRBV27
clone_size: NA
cdr3_aa: ASSLSGGGRLEQY

v_call: TRBV3-1/TRBV3-2
clone_size: NA
cdr3_aa: ASSQDRWGRNTIY

v_call: TRBV5-1
clone_size: NA
cdr3_aa: ASSWSKYTDTQY

v_call: TRBV19
clone_size: NA
cdr3_aa: ASSIEGRGLSGYT

v_call: TRBV10-2
clone_size: NA
cdr3_aa: ASSEGYNEQF

v_call: TRBV29-1
clone_size: NA
cdr3_aa: SVGRPGGTPFATEAF

v_call: TRBV7-9
clone_size: once
cdr3_aa: ASSSRRGDEQF

v_call: TRBV6-2/TRBV6-3
clone_size: NA
cdr3_aa: ASSPQDYEQY